This T cell receptor beta chain came from a study of blood T cell repertoires in COVID-19. At the level of the study: Samples of COVID-19 (acute and convalescent) were obtained from the United States, Italy and Spain. T cells, B-cell-depleted T cells, or PBMCs provided the cDNA or gDNA that served as material.

Each participant's cohort was designated according to participant-reported clinical history. Original handling: From reference gene primer amplification, estimates of nucleated cell counts were derived. Data came from immunoSEQ multiplex PCR; TCRdb stores just in-frame clones and leaves some out. Clonal size and the V and J genes are those of that table, whereas D and trimming came from the DNA. The repertoire includes approximately 300,000 clones, around 86% of them detected once, and approximately 2.4% sits in the top ten. This sequence originates from a woman younger than 30 who had recovered from COVID-19. Sequenced input: PBMCs or T cells enriched from blood (not recorded which).

The CDR3 spells CASSPRTVYTEAFF. The CDR3, as DNA: TGTGCCAGCAGCCCCAGGACAGTATACACTGAAGCTTTCTTT. The chain is built from TRBV13 and TRBJ1-1, with D perhaps TRBD1 (6 bases). CDR1 PRHDT and CDR2 FYEKMQ come from the germline V gene (reference sequence). V was clipped by 5 bases and J by 3 bases, with 13 bases between them. The CDR3 loop spans 14 amino acids.